This TCR beta chain is drawn from a study of blood T cell repertoires in COVID-19. Whole-study context: Acute and convalescent COVID-19 samples came from the United States, Italy and Spain. From T cells, B-cell-depleted T cells, or PBMCs came the material, which was cDNA or gDNA.

Germline values: CDR1 DFQATT, CDR2 SNEGSKA (reference sequence). This CDR3 has 11 residues. Original analysis: By means of reference gene primer amplification, nucleated cell counts were estimated. Repertoires were generated with immunoSEQ multiplex PCR, while TCRdb's copy carries only in-frame clones and drops some. Clone size and V and J calls were adopted from that table, with D and trimming inferred from the DNA. The profile shows fewer than 250,000 clones, under 90% of them singletons. This chain links TRBV20-1 with TRBJ2-3, with a tentative D call TRBD2 (5 bases). The receptor was derived from a woman between 50 and 59 years old with acute COVID-19. The sample comprised PBMCs or T cells enriched from blood (not recorded which). CDR3 DNA sequence: TGCAGCCCACACACGGGGGATACGCAGTATTTT. It translates to CSPHTGDTQYF.